This T cell receptor (beta chain) was identified in a study of blood T cell repertoires in COVID-19. For the study at large: Whether acute or convalescent, the COVID-19 samples came from the United States, Italy and Spain. PBMCs, B-cell-depleted T cells, or T cells were the source of the cDNA or gDNA that made up the material.

Clones were sequenced by immunoSEQ multiplex PCR, and TCRdb holds only the in-frame ones, with some missing. The sample lists around 330,000 clones, approximately 90% occurring once. This clone was counted once. Those enrolled in Seattle joined during active infection and were followed longitudinally afterward. The source is a woman in her 30s with COVID-19, enrolled during active disease. Input material: peripheral blood.

The CDR3 DNA reads TGTGCCAGCAGCCAAGATAGTACGGGGGGAACCGGGGAGCTGTTTTTT. Protein product: CASSQDSTGGTGELFF. The chain has TRBV3-1 (or the pseudogene TRBV3-2) and TRBJ2-2, with 7 positions matching TRBD2. Per germline, CDR1 LGHDT and CDR2 YNNKEL (reference sequence). The CDR3 has 16 amino acids. V was pared by 0 bases and J by 5 bases, with 6 bases of the junction left unmatched.